This T cell receptor (beta chain) was found in a study of blood T cell repertoires in COVID-19. This CDR3 is 14 amino acids long. V lost 4 bases to trimming and J lost 6 bases; unmatched junction nucleotides: 5. Germline CDR1 reads SGHNT; CDR2 reads YYREEE (reference sequence). Authors' processing steps: Estimated nucleated cell counts came from reference gene primer amplification. Assay used: immunoSEQ multiplex PCR; TCRdb lists only in-frame clones, some missing. V, J and clone size derive from that table, while D and trimming were established from the DNA sequence. This table has around 130,000 clones, about 80% appearing once.

The rearrangement links TRBV5-4 to TRBJ2-7; 12 bases agree with TRBD2. The receptor was isolated from a human donor in a cohort sampled during active COVID-19. The sequenced sample was peripheral blood. The CDR3: CASSTLAGGREQYF. The CDR3 DNA sequence: TGTGCCAGCAGCACTCTAGCGGGGGGGCGCGAGCAGTACTTC.